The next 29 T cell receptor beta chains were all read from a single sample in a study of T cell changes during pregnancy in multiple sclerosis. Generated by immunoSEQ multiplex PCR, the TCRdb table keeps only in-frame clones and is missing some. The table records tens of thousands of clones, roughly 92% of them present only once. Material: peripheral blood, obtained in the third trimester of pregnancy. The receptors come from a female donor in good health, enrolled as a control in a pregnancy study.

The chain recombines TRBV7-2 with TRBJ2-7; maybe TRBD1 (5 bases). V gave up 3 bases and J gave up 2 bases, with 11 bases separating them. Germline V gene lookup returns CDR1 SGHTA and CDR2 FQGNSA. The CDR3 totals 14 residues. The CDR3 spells CASSFRVGPYEQYF. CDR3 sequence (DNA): TGTGCCAGCAGCTTCAGGGTAGGTCCCTACGAGCAGTACTTC.

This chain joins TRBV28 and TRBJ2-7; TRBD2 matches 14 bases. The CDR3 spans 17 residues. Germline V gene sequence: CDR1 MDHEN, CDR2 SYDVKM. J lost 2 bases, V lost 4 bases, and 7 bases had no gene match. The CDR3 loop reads CASSSGTSGRRTYEQYF. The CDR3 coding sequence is TGTGCCAGCAGTTCCGGGACTAGCGGGAGAAGGACCTACGAGCAGTACTTC.

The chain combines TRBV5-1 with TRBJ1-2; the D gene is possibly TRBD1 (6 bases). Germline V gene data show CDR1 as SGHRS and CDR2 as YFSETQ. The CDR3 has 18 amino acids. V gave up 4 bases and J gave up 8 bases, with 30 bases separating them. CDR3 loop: CASSLGTRRTQGVKGYTF. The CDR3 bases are TGCGCCAGCAGCCTAGGTACTCGGCGTACACAGGGTGTAAAAGGCTACACCTTC.

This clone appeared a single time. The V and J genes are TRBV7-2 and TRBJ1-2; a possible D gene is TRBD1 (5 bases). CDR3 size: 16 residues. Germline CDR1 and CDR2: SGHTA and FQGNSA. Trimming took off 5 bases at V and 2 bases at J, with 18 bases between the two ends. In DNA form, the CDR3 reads TGTGCCAGCAGCCAAACCTTGTCCGCAGGGAACTATGGCTACACCTTC. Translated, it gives CASSQTLSAGNYGYTF.

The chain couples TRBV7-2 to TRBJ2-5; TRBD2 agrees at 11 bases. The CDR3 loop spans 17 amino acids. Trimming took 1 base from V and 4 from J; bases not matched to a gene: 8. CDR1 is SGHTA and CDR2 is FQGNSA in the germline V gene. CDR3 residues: CASSLVVAGGPGETQYF. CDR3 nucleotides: TGTGCCAGCAGCTTAGTTGTAGCGGGAGGGCCCGGAGAGACCCAGTACTTC.

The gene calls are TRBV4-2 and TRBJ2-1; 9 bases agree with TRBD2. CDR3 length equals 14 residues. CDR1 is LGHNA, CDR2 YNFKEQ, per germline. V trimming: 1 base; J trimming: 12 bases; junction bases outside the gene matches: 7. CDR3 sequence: CASSQGTSERMQFF. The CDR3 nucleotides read TGTGCCAGCAGCCAAGGGACTAGCGAAAGAATGCAGTTCTTC.

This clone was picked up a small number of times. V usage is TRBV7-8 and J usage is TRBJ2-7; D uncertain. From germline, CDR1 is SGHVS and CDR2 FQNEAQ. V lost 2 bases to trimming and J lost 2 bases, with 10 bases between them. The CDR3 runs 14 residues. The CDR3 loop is CASSLKLDTYEQYF. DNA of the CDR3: TGTGCCAGCAGCTTAAAACTTGACACCTACGAGCAGTACTTC.

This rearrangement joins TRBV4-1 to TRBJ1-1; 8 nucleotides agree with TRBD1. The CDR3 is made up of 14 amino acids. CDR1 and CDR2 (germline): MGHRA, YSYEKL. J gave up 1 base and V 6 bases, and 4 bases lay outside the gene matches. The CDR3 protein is CASRSGTGNTEAFF. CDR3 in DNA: TGCGCCAGCAGGTCCGGGACAGGGAACACTGAAGCTTTCTTT.

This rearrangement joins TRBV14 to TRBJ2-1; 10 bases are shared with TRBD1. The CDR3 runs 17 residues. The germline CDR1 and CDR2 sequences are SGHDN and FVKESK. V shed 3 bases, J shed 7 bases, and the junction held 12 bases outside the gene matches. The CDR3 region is CASSHLPGQGRWNEQFF. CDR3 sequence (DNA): TGTGCCAGCAGCCACCTACCGGGACAGGGGAGATGGAATGAGCAGTTCTTC.

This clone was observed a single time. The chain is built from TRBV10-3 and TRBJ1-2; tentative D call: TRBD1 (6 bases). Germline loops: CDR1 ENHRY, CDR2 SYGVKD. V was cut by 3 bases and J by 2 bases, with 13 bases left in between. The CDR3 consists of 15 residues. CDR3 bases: TGTGCCATCAGTGATAAGACAGGAGACAACTATGGCTACACCTTC. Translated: CAISDKTGDNYGYTF.

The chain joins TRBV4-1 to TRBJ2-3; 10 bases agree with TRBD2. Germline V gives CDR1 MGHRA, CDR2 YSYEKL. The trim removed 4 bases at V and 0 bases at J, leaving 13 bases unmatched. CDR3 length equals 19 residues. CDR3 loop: CASSPLVLAGGSSTDTQYF. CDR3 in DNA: TGCGCCAGCAGCCCGCTGGTATTAGCGGGGGGTTCTAGCACAGATACGCAGTATTTT.

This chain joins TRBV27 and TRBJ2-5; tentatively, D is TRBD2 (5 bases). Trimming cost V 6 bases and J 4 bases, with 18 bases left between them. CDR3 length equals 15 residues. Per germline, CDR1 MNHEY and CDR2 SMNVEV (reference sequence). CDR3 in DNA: TGTGCCAGCAGGACTAACTCCGCCAACGGAGAGACCCAGTACTTC. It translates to CASRTNSANGETQYF.

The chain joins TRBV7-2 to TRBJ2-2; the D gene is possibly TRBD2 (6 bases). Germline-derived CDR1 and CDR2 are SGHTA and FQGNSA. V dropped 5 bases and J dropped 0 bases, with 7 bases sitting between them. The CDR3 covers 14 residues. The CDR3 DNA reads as TGTGCCAGCAGCCGGGACTCGAACACCGGGGAGCTGTTTTTT. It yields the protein CASSRDSNTGELFF.

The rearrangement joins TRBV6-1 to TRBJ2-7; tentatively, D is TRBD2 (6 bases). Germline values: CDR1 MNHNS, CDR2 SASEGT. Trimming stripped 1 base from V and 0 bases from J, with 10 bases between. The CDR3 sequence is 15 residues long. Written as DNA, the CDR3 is TGTGCCAGCAGTGAAGACGCCGGGAGCTCCTACGAGCAGTACTTC. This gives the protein CASSEDAGSSYEQYF.

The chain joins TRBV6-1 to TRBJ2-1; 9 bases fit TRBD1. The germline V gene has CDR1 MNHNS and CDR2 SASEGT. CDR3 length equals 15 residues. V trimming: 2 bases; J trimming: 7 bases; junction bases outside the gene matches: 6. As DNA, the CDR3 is TGTGCCAGCAGTGAAATAACAGGGGGCCGGAATGAGCAGTTCTTC. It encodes CASSEITGGRNEQFF.

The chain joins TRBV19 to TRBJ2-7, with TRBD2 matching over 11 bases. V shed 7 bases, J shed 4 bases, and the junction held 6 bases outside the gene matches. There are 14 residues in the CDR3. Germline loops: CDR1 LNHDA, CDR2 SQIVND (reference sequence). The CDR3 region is CASTTSGSNYEQYF. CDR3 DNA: TGTGCCAGTACCACTAGCGGGAGTAATTACGAGCAGTACTTC.

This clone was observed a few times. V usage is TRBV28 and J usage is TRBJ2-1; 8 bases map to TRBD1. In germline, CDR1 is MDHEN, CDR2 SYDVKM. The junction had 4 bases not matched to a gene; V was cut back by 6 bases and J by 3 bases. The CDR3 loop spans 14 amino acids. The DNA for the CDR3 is TGTGCCAGCAGACAAGGACAGGGCTACAATGAGCAGTTCTTC. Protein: CASRQGQGYNEQFF.

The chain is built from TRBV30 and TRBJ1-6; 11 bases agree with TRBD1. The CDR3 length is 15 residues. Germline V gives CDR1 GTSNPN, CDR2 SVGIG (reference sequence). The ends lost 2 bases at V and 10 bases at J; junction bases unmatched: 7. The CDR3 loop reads CAWSPMGQGESPLHF. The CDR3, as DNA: TGTGCCTGGAGTCCGATGGGACAGGGGGAATCACCCCTCCACTTT. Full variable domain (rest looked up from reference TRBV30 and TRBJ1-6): SQTIHQWPATLVQPVGSPLSLECTVEGTSNPNLYWYRQAAGRGLQLLFYSVGIGQISSEVPQNLSASRPQDRQFILSSKKLLLSDSGFYLCAWSPMGQGESPLHFGNGTRLTVT.

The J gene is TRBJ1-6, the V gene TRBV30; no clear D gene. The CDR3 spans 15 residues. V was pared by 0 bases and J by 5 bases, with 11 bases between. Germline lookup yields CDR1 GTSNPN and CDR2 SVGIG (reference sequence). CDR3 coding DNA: TGTGCCTGGAGTGTATTCCCCCGGGATAATTCACCCCTCCACTTT. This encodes CAWSVFPRDNSPLHF. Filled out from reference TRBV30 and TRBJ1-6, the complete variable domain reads SQTIHQWPATLVQPVGSPLSLECTVEGTSNPNLYWYRQAAGRGLQLLFYSVGIGQISSEVPQNLSASRPQDRQFILSSKKLLLSDSGFYLCAWSVFPRDNSPLHFGNGTRLTVT.

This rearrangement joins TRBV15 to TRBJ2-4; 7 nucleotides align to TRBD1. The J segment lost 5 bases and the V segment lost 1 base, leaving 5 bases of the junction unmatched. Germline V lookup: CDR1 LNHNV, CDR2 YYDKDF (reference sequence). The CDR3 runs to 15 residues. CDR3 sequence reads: CATSRARGQQNIQYF. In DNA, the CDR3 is TGTGCCACCAGCAGAGCTCGGGGACAGCAAAACATTCAGTACTTC.

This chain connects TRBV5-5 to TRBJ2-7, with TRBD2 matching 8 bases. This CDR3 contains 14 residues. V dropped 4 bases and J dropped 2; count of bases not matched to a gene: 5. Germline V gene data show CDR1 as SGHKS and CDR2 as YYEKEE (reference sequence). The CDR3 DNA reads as TGTGCCAGCAGCGTTGGACTAGCCGCCTACGAGCAGTACTTC. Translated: CASSVGLAAYEQYF.

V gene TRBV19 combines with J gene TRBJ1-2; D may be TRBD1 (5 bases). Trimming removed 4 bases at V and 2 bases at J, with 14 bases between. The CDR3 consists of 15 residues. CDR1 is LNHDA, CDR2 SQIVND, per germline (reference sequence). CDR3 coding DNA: TGTGCCAGTAGTAGCAGGGTATGGATCAACTATGGCTACACCTTC. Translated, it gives CASSSRVWINYGYTF.

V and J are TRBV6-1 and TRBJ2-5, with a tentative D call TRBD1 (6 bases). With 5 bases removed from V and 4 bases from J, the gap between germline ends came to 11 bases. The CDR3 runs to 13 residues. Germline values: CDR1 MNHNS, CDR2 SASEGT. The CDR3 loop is CASSIRGRETQYF. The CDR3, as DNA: TGTGCCAGCAGTATCAGGGGTCGAGAGACCCAGTACTTC.

For the CDR3, the DNA is TGCGCCAGCAGATCCCCCGGGACTACAGATACGCAGTATTTT. Translation: CASRSPGTTDTQYF. The J gene is TRBJ2-3, the V gene TRBV5-1; D possibly corresponds to TRBD2 (6 bases). The germline CDR1 and CDR2 sequences are SGHRS and YFSETQ. Trimming pared 5 bases from V and 3 bases from J, leaving 13 bases between. The CDR3 length is 14 residues.

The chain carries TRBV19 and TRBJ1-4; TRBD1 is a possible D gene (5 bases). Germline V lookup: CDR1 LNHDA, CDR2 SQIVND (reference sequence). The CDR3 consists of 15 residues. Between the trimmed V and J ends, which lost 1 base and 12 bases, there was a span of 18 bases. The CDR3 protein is CASSIGTRTLEELFF. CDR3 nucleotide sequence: TGTGCCAGTAGTATAGGGACACGGACCCTAGAGGAACTGTTTTTT.

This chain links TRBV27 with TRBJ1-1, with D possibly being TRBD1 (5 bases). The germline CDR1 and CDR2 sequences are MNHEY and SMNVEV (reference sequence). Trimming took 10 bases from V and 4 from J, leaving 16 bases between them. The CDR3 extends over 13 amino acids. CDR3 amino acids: CATTAQGGTEAFF. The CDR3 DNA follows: TGTGCCACCACGGCTCAGGGAGGCACTGAAGCTTTCTTT.

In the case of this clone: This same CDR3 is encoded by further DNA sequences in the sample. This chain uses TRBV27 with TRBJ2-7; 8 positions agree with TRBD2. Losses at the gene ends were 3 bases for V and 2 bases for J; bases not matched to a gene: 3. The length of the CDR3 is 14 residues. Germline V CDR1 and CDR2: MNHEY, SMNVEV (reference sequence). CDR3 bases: TGTGCCAGCAGTTTTACTAGCGGCCCCTACGAGCAGTACTTC. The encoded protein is CASSFTSGPYEQYF.

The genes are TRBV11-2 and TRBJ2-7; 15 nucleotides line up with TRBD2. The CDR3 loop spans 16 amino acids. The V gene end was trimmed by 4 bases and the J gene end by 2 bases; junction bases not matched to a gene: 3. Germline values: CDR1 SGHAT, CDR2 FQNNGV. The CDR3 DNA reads TGTGCCAGCAGCTCAGGACTAGCGGGAGGGCCCTACGAGCAGTACTTC. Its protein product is CASSSGLAGGPYEQYF.

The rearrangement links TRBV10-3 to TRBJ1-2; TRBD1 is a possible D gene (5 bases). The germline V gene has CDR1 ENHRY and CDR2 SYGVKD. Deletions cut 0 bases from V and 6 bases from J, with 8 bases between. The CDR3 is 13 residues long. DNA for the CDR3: TGTGCCATCAGTGAGTCCGGGACTGATGGCTACACCTTC. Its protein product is CAISESGTDGYTF.